A single sample gave rise to the 7 T cell receptor beta chains below, sequenced in a study of shared clonotypes between healthy human individuals. TCRdb's table, derived via immunoSEQ multiplex PCR, lists solely in-frame clones and lacks some. The repertoire holds 330,000 or so clones, with roughly 70% as singletons. The sample taken for sequencing was memory CD4+ T cells sorted from blood. Regarding subset: CD45RA-negative fraction. Receptors were obtained from a man under 40 in good health.

The V call is TRBV19, the J call TRBJ1-2; TRBD1 matches at 7 bases. V was clipped by 5 bases and J by 1 base; unmatched bases: 4. The CDR3 is 14 residues long. Germline CDR1 LNHDA, CDR2 SQIVND (reference sequence). The CDR3 spells CASSARQGNYGYTF. The DNA of the CDR3 is TGTGCCAGTAGTGCCCGACAGGGTAACTATGGCTACACCTTC.

On this clone itself: The junction does not match germline at one end; this may be a read error. The chain is built from TRBV7-7 and TRBJ2-2; D possibly corresponds to TRBD2 (5 bases). Germline-derived CDR1 and CDR2 are SSHAT and FNYEAQ (reference sequence). This CDR3 has 16 amino acids. CDR3 residues: CASSLNVGSGTGELFF. Here the CDR3 DNA reads TGTGCTAGCAGCTTAAATGTTGGAAGCGGCACCGGGGAGCTGTTTTTT.

This clone has just one count. This chain uses TRBV5-1 with TRBJ2-3; D may be TRBD2 (6 bases). This CDR3 comprises 14 residues. V was trimmed by 6 bases and J by 1 base, leaving 12 bases between them. Germline V gene lookup returns CDR1 SGHRS and CDR2 YFSETQ. CDR3 nucleotide sequence: TGCGCCAGCAATGGGGGGTCCCGCACAGATACGCAGTATTTT. Translating it yields CASNGGSRTDTQYF. The full variable domain, its missing parts supplied by reference TRBV5-1 and TRBJ2-3, is KAGVTQTPRYLIKTRGQQVTLSCSPISGHRSVSWYQQTPGQGLQFLFEYFSETQRNKGNFPGRFSGRQFSNSRSEMNVSTLELGDSALYLCASNGGSRTDTQYFGPGTRLTVL.

The chain uses TRBV5-6 and TRBJ2-3, with 7 bases identical to TRBD2. Trimming removed 6 bases from V and 7 bases from J; junction bases left unmatched: 20. From germline, CDR1 is SGHDT and CDR2 YYEEEE. The CDR3 loop spans 17 amino acids. CDR3 DNA sequence: TGTGCCAGCACCTCCAATCCCGGGGGAGGGACTGGTAATACGCAGTATTTT. Translation: CASTSNPGGGTGNTQYF.

The J gene is TRBJ1-5, the V gene TRBV4-1; 7 nucleotides align to TRBD1. The length of the CDR3 is 16 residues. Trimming cost V 0 bases and J 3 bases; bases outside gene matches: 5. Germline CDR1 MGHRA, CDR2 YSYEKL. As DNA, the CDR3 is TGCGCCAGCAGCCAAGATTTCGGGACAGTCAATCAGCCCCAGCATTTT. This codes for CASSQDFGTVNQPQHF.

This chain links TRBV2 with TRBJ1-5; D uncertain. V lost 8 bases and J lost 7, with 18 bases in between. Per the germline V gene, CDR1 is SNHLY and CDR2 is FYNNEI. This CDR3 region has 14 residues. The CDR3 here is CASSGFHGEQPQHF. The CDR3 nucleotides are TGTGCCAGCTCAGGATTTCACGGGGAACAGCCCCAGCATTTT. Full variable domain (outside the CDR3, taken from reference TRBV2 and TRBJ1-5): EPEVTQTPSHQVTQMGQEVILRCVPISNHLYFYWYRQILGQKVEFLVSFYNNEISEKSEIFDDQFSVERPDGSNFTLKIRSTKLEDSAMYFCASSGFHGEQPQHFGDGTRLSIL.

The chain combines TRBV6-1 with TRBJ2-2, with D possibly matching TRBD2 (6 bases). The CDR3 totals 15 residues. Germline CDR1 MNHNS, CDR2 SASEGT. V was pared by 5 bases and J by 14 bases, with 24 bases between. This chain's CDR3 is CASSHTGLRASRLFF. CDR3 nucleotides: TGTGCCAGCAGTCATACGGGACTGCGGGCGAGTAGACTGTTTTTT.